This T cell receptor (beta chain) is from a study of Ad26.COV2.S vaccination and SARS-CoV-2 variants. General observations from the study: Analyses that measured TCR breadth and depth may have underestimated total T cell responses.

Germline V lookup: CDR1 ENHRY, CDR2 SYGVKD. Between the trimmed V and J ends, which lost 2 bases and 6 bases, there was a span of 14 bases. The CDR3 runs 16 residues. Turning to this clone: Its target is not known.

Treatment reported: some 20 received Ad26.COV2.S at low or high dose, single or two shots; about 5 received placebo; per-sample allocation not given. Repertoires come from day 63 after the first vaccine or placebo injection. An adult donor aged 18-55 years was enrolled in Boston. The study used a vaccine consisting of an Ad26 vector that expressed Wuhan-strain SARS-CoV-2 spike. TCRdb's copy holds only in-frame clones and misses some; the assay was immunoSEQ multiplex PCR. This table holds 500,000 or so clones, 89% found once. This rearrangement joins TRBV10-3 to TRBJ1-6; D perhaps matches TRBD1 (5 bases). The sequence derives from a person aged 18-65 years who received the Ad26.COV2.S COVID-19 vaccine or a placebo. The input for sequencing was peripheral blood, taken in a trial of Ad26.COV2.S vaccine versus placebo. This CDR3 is CAISEVRDGGNSPLHF. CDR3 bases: TGTGCCATCAGTGAGGTCAGGGATGGAGGTAATTCACCCCTCCACTTT.